The sequence of this T cell receptor beta chain was determined in a study of somatic mutations in cytotoxic T cells in rheumatoid arthritis. This table comes from immunoSEQ multiplex PCR, and its TCRdb copy is limited to in-frame clones, with some not included. This table holds about 4,400 clones, 89% found once. Trimming left V 9 bases short and J 1 base short, with 14 bases between. CDR1 and CDR2 from the germline V gene are SNHLY and FYNNEI. The CDR3 consists of 14 residues. V usage is TRBV2 and J usage is TRBJ2-3, with D hard to call. The sequence derives from a woman aged 70-85 years with rheumatoid arthritis. Sample: CD8+ T cells sorted from blood. The CDR3 spells CASWSKIGTDTQYF. CDR3 nucleotides: TGTGCCAGTTGGAGCAAGATTGGCACAGATACGCAGTATTTT.